These 5 T cell receptor beta chains were sequenced from one sample in a study of regulatory T cells in long-lasting Graves disease. Researchers made TCR beta libraries by using iRepertoire HTBI primers and running Arm-PCR on CDR3 regions. TCRdb reprocessed the multiplex PCR reads via MiXCR and lists one record per CDR3 protein. The sample shows roughly 420,000 distinct CDR3 sequences, approximately 14% of them seen only once. The time point: newly diagnosed GD, antithyroid drugs for less than 3 months. TCR sequences were obtained from RNA taken from PBMCs. These data were likewise used in another study, on T cells in Graves' hyperthyroidism and ophthalmopathy.

The sequenced sample was peripheral blood mononuclear cells (PBMCs), obtained at new diagnosis, from a patient treated with antithyroid drugs. The receptor source for this set is a woman in her forties or fifties with Graves disease.

There are many counts of this clonotype. V usage is TRBV18 and J usage is TRBJ2-5, with unresolved D. The CDR3 consists of 14 residues. CDR1 is KGHSH and CDR2 is LQKENI in the germline V gene. V lost 2 bases, J lost 1 base, and 8 bases lay in between. This CDR3 reads CASSPSSAQETQYF. Here the CDR3 DNA reads TGTGCCAGCTCACCATCGAGCGCCCAAGAGACCCAGTACTTC.

This clonotype was recorded at least ten times. The rearrangement joins TRBV3-1 to TRBJ1-5; D is uncertain. Deletions cut 1 base from V and 5 bases from J, with 12 bases between. Germline V CDR1 and CDR2: LGHDT, YNNKEL (reference sequence). The CDR3 sequence is 15 residues long. CDR3: CASSQGGGQDQPQHF. The CDR3 DNA reads TGTGCCAGCAGCCAAGGTGGTGGTCAGGATCAGCCCCAGCATTTT.

The table lists this clonotype with a few counts. V usage is TRBV7-9 and J usage is TRBJ1-3; D gene unclear. CDR3 length: 14 amino acids. Trimming pared 3 bases from V and 0 bases from J, leaving 6 bases between. The germline CDR1 and CDR2 sequences are SEHNR and FQNEAQ (reference sequence). The CDR3 coding sequence is TGTGCCAGCAGCTTGGGAGACTCTGGAAACACCATATATTTT. Protein sequence: CASSLGDSGNTIYF.

This clonotype came up a few times. At one end, the junction sequence differs from germline, possibly due to a read error. The V and J genes are TRBV20-1 and TRBJ2-1; D possibly uses TRBD1 or TRBD2 (5 bases each). The germline V gene encodes CDR1 DFQATT and CDR2 SNEGSKA (reference sequence). The length of the CDR3 is 15 residues. CDR3 protein: CNAREPGRQINEQFF. Written as DNA, the CDR3 is TGCAATGCTAGAGAACCGGGACGGCAGATCAATGAGCAGTTCTTC.

This clonotype has just one count. This chain links TRBV6-1 with TRBJ2-5; D is uncertain. From germline, CDR1 is MNHNS and CDR2 SASEGT. The CDR3 is 12 amino acids. Deletions cut 8 bases from V and 5 bases from J, with 12 bases between. CDR3 coding DNA: TGTGCCAGCGGCCACCCCTGGGAGACCCAGTACTTC. This sequence encodes CASGHPWETQYF.